Following are 28 T cell receptor beta chains from one sample sequenced in a study of blood T cell repertoires in COVID-19. Sequencing used immunoSEQ multiplex PCR; TCRdb keeps in-frame clones, though not all of them. The table has about 200,000 clones, around 82% seen once. The source material was PBMCs or T cells enriched from blood (not recorded which). These receptors were taken from a woman between 40 and 50 years old with acute COVID-19.

The chain recombines TRBV2 with TRBJ1-2, with 7 bases identical to TRBD1. Trimming cost V 8 bases and J 2 bases; bases outside gene matches: 2. Germline CDR1 reads SNHLY; CDR2 reads FYNNEI. The CDR3 runs 12 residues. CDR3 DNA: TGTGCCAGCGACAGGGACAACTATGGCTACACCTTC. Translating gives CASDRDNYGYTF.

The chain joins TRBV2 to TRBJ2-7; 11 bases are shared with TRBD2. CDR3 length: 13 residues. V shed 7 bases and J 7 bases; nucleotides not matched to a gene: 6. CDR1 is SNHLY and CDR2 is FYNNEI in the germline V gene. The CDR3 protein is CASNLGTSGEQYF. The DNA of the CDR3 is TGTGCCAGCAATCTCGGGACTAGCGGTGAGCAGTACTTC.

The rearrangement joins TRBV3-1 (or the pseudogene TRBV3-2) to TRBJ2-2; no clear D gene. The CDR3 has 15 amino acids. V lost 4 bases to trimming and J lost 4 bases, with 13 bases between them. The V gene's germline CDR1 is LGHDT and CDR2 YNNKEL (reference sequence). The CDR3 is CASSPYSVGTGELFF. CDR3 nucleotide sequence: TGTGCCAGCAGCCCTTACAGTGTCGGCACCGGGGAGCTGTTTTTT.

The CDR3 nucleotides are TGTGCCAGCAGTGCTGGGGTTGCAGGGGAGACCCAGTACTTC. Residues: CASSAGVAGETQYF. The J gene is TRBJ2-5, the V gene TRBV2; maybe TRBD1 (5 bases). Germline V gives CDR1 SNHLY, CDR2 FYNNEI. CDR3 length: 14 residues. Deletions cut 4 bases from V and 5 bases from J, with 14 bases between.

This chain joins TRBV5-1 and TRBJ2-7, with 10 bases aligning to TRBD2. This CDR3 is 16 amino acids long. The trim removed 4 bases at V and 0 bases at J, leaving 7 bases unmatched. Germline V gene lookup returns CDR1 SGHRS and CDR2 YFSETQ. The CDR3 DNA reads as TGCGCCAGCAGCCCCATCACTAGCGGGACCTCCTACGAGCAGTACTTC. Protein sequence: CASSPITSGTSYEQYF.

This clone was counted a few times. The CDR3 loop reads CASSQGTSGVAQYF. In DNA, the CDR3 is TGTGCCAGCAGCCAAGGGACCAGCGGGGTCGCGCAGTATTTT. The V gene is TRBV3-1 (or the pseudogene TRBV3-2), the J gene TRBJ2-3; 7 bases match TRBD2. Looked up from germline, CDR1 is LGHDT and CDR2 is YNNKEL (reference sequence). CDR3 size: 14 residues. Trimming took 1 base from V and 10 from J; bases not matched to a gene: 8.

The chain links TRBV28 to TRBJ1-5, with 10 bases fitting TRBD1. CDR1 is MDHEN, CDR2 SYDVKM, per germline. This CDR3 contains 15 residues. Unmatched junction bases numbered 6, after V lost 5 bases and J lost 5 bases. The CDR3 region is CASSRRTGGYQPQHF. The CDR3 DNA reads TGTGCCAGCAGTCGTCGGACAGGGGGGTATCAGCCCCAGCATTTT. The full variable domain, with the rest looked up from reference TRBV28 and TRBJ1-5, is DVKVTQSSRYLVKRTGEKVFLECVQDMDHENMFWYRQDPGLGLRLIYFSYDVKMKEKGDIPEGYSVSREKKERFSLILESASTNQTSMYLCASSRRTGGYQPQHFGDGTRLSIL.

The chain carries TRBV3-1 (or the pseudogene TRBV3-2) and TRBJ1-1; tentatively, D is TRBD1 (5 bases). Germline V gives CDR1 LGHDT, CDR2 YNNKEL (reference sequence). The germline V and J ends were trimmed by 3 bases and 9 bases, with 14 bases remaining between them. The CDR3 spans 13 residues. The CDR3 is CASSQAQETQAFF. DNA for the CDR3: TGTGCCAGCAGCCAGGCACAGGAGACCCAAGCTTTCTTT.

The chain recombines TRBV19 with TRBJ2-7; weak D call: TRBD1 (6 bases). Trimming shortened V by 6 bases and J by 0 bases, and 12 bases separated the two germline ends. The CDR3 sequence is 14 residues long. The V gene's germline CDR1 is LNHDA and CDR2 SQIVND (reference sequence). CDR3 in amino acids: CASSKQGHSYEQYF. CDR3 nucleotides: TGTGCCAGTAGCAAACAGGGTCACTCCTACGAGCAGTACTTC. Combining the CDR3 with reference TRBV19 and TRBJ2-7 gives the whole variable domain DGGITQSPKYLFRKEGQNVTLSCEQNLNHDAMYWYRQDPGQGLRLIYYSQIVNDFQKGDIAEGYSVSREKKESFPLTVTSAQKNPTAFYLCASSKQGHSYEQYFGPGTRLTVT.

The chain recombines TRBV5-6 with TRBJ1-1; 8 nucleotides align to TRBD1. CDR3 size: 14 residues. After removal of 2 bases from V and 5 bases from J, the junction contained 5 bases not matched to a gene. CDR1 and CDR2 from the germline V gene are SGHDT and YYEEEE. CDR3: CASSLGQGMTEAFF. The CDR3 coding sequence is TGTGCCAGCAGCTTAGGACAGGGAATGACTGAAGCTTTCTTT.

This clone appeared once. The gene calls are TRBV27 and TRBJ2-1, with D hard to call. CDR3 length equals 12 residues. CDR1 is MNHEY and CDR2 is SMNVEV in the germline V gene (reference sequence). V dropped 2 bases and J dropped 5 bases, with 4 bases sitting between them. CDR3: CASSLRDNEQFF. DNA for the CDR3: TGTGCCAGCAGTTTACGAGACAATGAGCAGTTCTTC.

The chain employs TRBV7-2 and TRBJ2-2, with TRBD1 matching over 10 bases. The V segment lost 7 bases and the J segment 5 bases; nucleotides outside the gene matches: 4. CDR3 length equals 14 residues. Germline CDR1 reads SGHTA; CDR2 reads FQGNSA. In DNA, the CDR3 is TGTGCCAGCATGCGACAGGGGGCAACCGGGGAGCTGTTTTTT. The encoded protein is CASMRQGATGELFF.

CDR3 bases: TGTGCCACCTACAGTGTTTCCTACGAGCAGTACTTC. Its protein product is CATYSVSYEQYF. The V call is TRBV6-5, the J call TRBJ2-7; no clear D gene. Trimming cost V 10 bases and J 1 base, with 11 bases left between them. Per the germline V gene, CDR1 is MNHEY and CDR2 is SVGAGI. This CDR3 comprises 12 residues.

The chain links TRBV30 to TRBJ2-2; 11 bases line up with TRBD2. Germline lookup yields CDR1 GTSNPN and CDR2 SVGIG (reference sequence). J gave up 5 bases and V 3 bases, and 11 bases lay outside the gene matches. This CDR3 contains 17 residues. This chain's CDR3 is CAWSPASGRLGTGELFF. In DNA form, the CDR3 reads TGTGCCTGGAGCCCGGCTAGCGGGAGGTTAGGTACCGGGGAGCTGTTTTTT.

This chain connects TRBV29-1 to TRBJ1-5; TRBD1 is a possible D gene (5 bases). The V end was cut by 4 bases, the J end by 2 bases, with 12 bases between. Germline CDR1 reads SQVTM; CDR2 reads ANQGSEA. The CDR3 runs to 14 residues. CDR3 in DNA: TGCAGCGTTGGGGGAGGGGAACGCAATCAGCCCCAGCATTTT. Translation: CSVGGGERNQPQHF.

The sample holds a few counts of this clone. V gene TRBV5-1 combines with J gene TRBJ1-4, with D hard to call. V lost 0 bases to trimming and J lost 7 bases, with 10 bases between them. This CDR3 has 14 residues. The germline CDR1 and CDR2 sequences are SGHRS and YFSETQ. The DNA of the CDR3 is TGCGCCAGCAGCTTGGACGGGGAAATTGAAAAACTGTTTTTT. This translates into CASSLDGEIEKLFF.

This sequence joins TRBV30 and TRBJ1-6; 8 positions match TRBD1. Germline values: CDR1 GTSNPN, CDR2 SVGIG (reference sequence). This CDR3 is 14 amino acids long. J lost 7 bases, V lost 0 bases, and 2 bases had no gene match. This CDR3 reads CAWSVGTGNSPLHF. The CDR3 nucleotides are TGTGCCTGGAGTGTAGGGACAGGCAATTCACCCCTCCACTTT.

V and J are TRBV2 and TRBJ1-1; 8 bases agree with TRBD1. CDR1 and CDR2 (germline): SNHLY, FYNNEI. The CDR3 spans 15 residues. Unmatched junction bases numbered 10, after V lost 0 bases and J lost 10 bases. This chain's CDR3 is CASSEARATTGGAFF. The CDR3 bases are TGTGCCAGCAGTGAAGCGCGGGCCACCACAGGGGGAGCTTTCTTT.

This clone has only one observation. This chain links TRBV24-1 with TRBJ1-2; 7 nucleotides line up with TRBD1. J gave up 6 bases and V 5 bases, and 8 bases lay outside the gene matches. The CDR3 totals 14 residues. The germline V gene encodes CDR1 KGHDR and CDR2 SFDVKD. The CDR3 protein is CATSGTGYGNGYTF. CDR3 sequence (DNA): TGTGCCACCAGTGGGACAGGCTACGGAAATGGCTACACCTTC.

In this sample, this clone turned up once. The gene calls are TRBV9 and TRBJ2-2; possible D gene TRBD1, 6 bases. V lost 0 bases, J lost 7 bases, and 13 bases lay in between. CDR1 SGDLS and CDR2 YYNGEE come from the germline V gene. The length of the CDR3 is 15 residues. CDR3 sequence (DNA): TGTGCCAGCAGCGTAGCGGGGCAGGGGAGCGGGGAGCTGTTTTTT. This codes for CASSVAGQGSGELFF.

The J gene is TRBJ2-7, the V gene TRBV5-5, with TRBD1 matching 8 bases. With V trimmed by 4 bases and J by 6 bases, 9 bases remained unmatched. The CDR3 sequence is 14 residues long. Germline-derived CDR1 and CDR2 are SGHKS and YYEKEE (reference sequence). CDR3 residues: CASSKGQVNPEQYF. Written as DNA, the CDR3 is TGTGCCAGCAGCAAGGGACAGGTGAATCCCGAGCAGTACTTC. The complete variable domain, with remaining parts taken from reference TRBV5-5 and TRBJ2-7, reads DAGVTQSPTHLIKTRGQQVTLRCSPISGHKSVSWYQQVLGQGPQFIFQYYEKEERGRGNFPDRFSARQFPNYSSELNVNALLLGDSALYLCASSKGQVNPEQYFGPGTRLTVT.

The gene calls are TRBV4-3 and TRBJ2-3; 8 bases agree with TRBD2. J was trimmed by 3 bases and V by 1 base; bases with no gene match: 3. Germline CDR1 reads LGHNA; CDR2 reads YSLEER. The CDR3 consists of 15 residues. This chain's CDR3 is CASSQGSGRTDTQYF. The CDR3, as DNA: TGCGCCAGCAGCCAAGGGAGCGGGAGAACAGATACGCAGTATTTT.

The chain uses TRBV7-2 and TRBJ1-3; tentatively, D is TRBD1 (6 bases). This CDR3 contains 17 residues. Germline lookup yields CDR1 SGHTA and CDR2 FQGNSA. With 5 bases removed from V and 0 bases from J, the gap between germline ends came to 17 bases. The CDR3 DNA reads as TGTGCCAGCAGCCCACAGGGACAATCCCTCTCTGGAAACACCATATATTTT. Translated: CASSPQGQSLSGNTIYF.

The chain is built from TRBV19 and TRBJ1-5; D remains unclear. Germline-derived CDR1 and CDR2 are LNHDA and SQIVND (reference sequence). V was shortened by 3 bases and J by 5 bases, with 8 bases between the two germline ends. The CDR3 runs 13 residues. Here the CDR3 reads CASSIWADQPQHF. Here the CDR3 DNA reads TGTGCCAGTAGTATTTGGGCAGATCAGCCCCAGCATTTT.

The rearrangement uses TRBV18 and TRBJ1-6, with 8 bases fitting TRBD1. With 6 bases clipped from V and 8 bases from J, the junction kept 6 bases outside the gene matches. Looked up from germline, CDR1 is KGHSH and CDR2 is LQKENI. CDR3 length equals 14 residues. The CDR3 spells CASSPGGMDSPLHF. CDR3 coding DNA: TGTGCCAGCTCCCCAGGGGGCATGGATTCACCCCTCCACTTT.

The chain carries TRBV28 and TRBJ1-4; TRBD1 aligns across 11 bases. Germline CDR1 is MDHEN and CDR2 is SYDVKM. J was trimmed by 10 bases and V by 6 bases; bases with no gene match: 7. The CDR3 is 14 residues long. As DNA, the CDR3 is TGTGCCAGCAGGCGAGGGACAGGGGGAGGAAAACTGTTTTTT. Translating it yields CASRRGTGGGKLFF.

The genes are TRBV10-3 and TRBJ1-2; possibly TRBD1 for D (6 bases). The length of the CDR3 is 14 residues. Germline-derived CDR1 and CDR2 are ENHRY and SYGVKD. Trimming left V 2 bases short and J 8 bases short, with 15 bases between. CDR3 coding DNA: TGTGCCATCAGTGAGAACAGGGACCCGGGGGGCTACACCTTC. It encodes CAISENRDPGGYTF.

This chain uses TRBV5-1 with TRBJ1-3; no clear D. Trimming took 4 bases from V and 0 from J, leaving 14 bases between them. CDR3 length: 16 amino acids. The germline V gene has CDR1 SGHRS and CDR2 YFSETQ. The CDR3 DNA sequence: TGCGCCAGCAGCGGCGAGGGTTCAGGCTCTGGAAACACCATATATTTT. Translation: CASSGEGSGSGNTIYF.